Included here is one T cell receptor (beta chain) sequence, with context. Its specific antigen is unknown. No much larger clone is present one base from it, and per-base qualities are unavailable. Stable Graves' hyperthyroidism was defined as no progression to ophthalmopathy during 18 months of follow-up. Hyperthyroidism patients were aged 18 to 65 years and newly diagnosed, with disease duration of less than 2 months. Any patient with an uncontrolled infection, another autoimmune disease, pregnancy or lactation was excluded. Diagnoses were established on the basis of clinical symptoms, serum thyroxine and TRAb, thyroid ultrasound, and orbital computed tomography. PBMCs were separated from roughly 9.3 ml of fresh peripheral blood using Ficoll-Paque density gradient centrifugation. Total RNA was extracted using Trizol reagent, and RNA quality was assessed on an Agilent 2100 Bioanalyzer. The TCR beta CDR3 regions were amplified from RNA transcripts. A first-round RT-PCR of the TCR CDR3 used the HTBI primer set with the Qiagen OneStep RT-PCR kit. The libraries were constructed in a second round of multiplex PCR and then size-selected and purified. The libraries were sequenced on an Illumina HiSeq2000 using paired-end 100 bp reads. In the authors' own workflow: SOAPnuke was used to process the raw data, removing reads that contained adapters or uncalled bases, had a mean Phred below 15, or lacked an exact match to the constant primer or identifier. High-quality paired reads were merged with COPE v1.2.5, and unique nucleotide sequences were defined as clonotypes. MiTCR v1.1 was used to align the clonotypes against IMGT TRBV, TRBD and TRBJ reference segments. The analysis was restricted to V-J combinations with a frequency above 0.0001, which together covered about 99% of the repertoires. A TCS score was defined as the ratio between F50 (clonal expansion) and ExV (chaos), using BLOSUM62-based TCRdist between CDR3 peptides within each V-J. Welch's t-statistics and random forest reduced around 510 V-J features to 10 to 15, which were used in a naive Bayes classifier (R e1071). TCRdb took the public reads, trimmed them with fastp at Q25, ran MiXCR for clone calling and kept in-frame beta chains. Rows merge per CDR3 protein into single entries with the most common DNA and genes. TCRdb, not the original authors, processed these V and J calls. This sample lists a few hundred thousand distinct CDR3 sequences; just under 25% were detected once. Around 70% of the sample is in the top ten clones.

The sample comes from a study of T cells in Graves' hyperthyroidism and ophthalmopathy (dated by TCRdb to the late 2010s). Notes on the research overall: Peripheral blood samples were taken at the time of initial diagnosis, prior to any treatment. TCR V-J signatures able to tell the groups apart were searched for in a discovery cohort of around 95 patients, of whom over 40 had Graves' ophthalmopathy and about 55 had stable Graves' hyperthyroidism. An independent validation cohort of about 19 hyperthyroidism patients and over 15 patients who later progressed to ophthalmopathy tested prospective prediction of ophthalmopathy. For training and testing, the 100 or so patients in the discovery cohort were randomly divided in a 7:3 ratio. The study also compared thyroid tissue and blood T-cell repertoires from about six Graves' hyperthyroidism patients. After blood sampling, hyperthyroidism patients were treated with methimazole at a starting dose of 30 mg daily, and ophthalmopathy patients were treated with high-dose intravenous methylprednisolone. TCR Vbeta CDR3 sequencing of approximately 140 peripheral blood samples (over 40 ophthalmopathy, 75 to 80 hyperthyroidism and roughly 17 progressor patients) is reported in the paper.

For CDR1 and CDR2, the germline V gene lists MGHRA and YSYEKL. V is cut by 1 base and J by 4 bases, and the space between the germline ends is 10 bases. The CDR3 measures 14 amino acids from cysteine to phenylalanine. This entry keeps only the CDR3 DNA: 42 bases, framed from base 1. The full study reports these points: Blood samples also contained most of the expanded thyroid clonotypes (frequency above 0.001), which suggests that blood repertoires may reflect thyroid immune responses. A model built on a 13 V-J signature distinguished ophthalmopathy from stable hyperthyroidism, reaching 85% to 90% sensitivity and around 82% specificity in cross-validation and 80%/75% in testing. No statistical method was used to fix the sample size in advance, and group allocation was not hidden from the investigators. In validation, progression to ophthalmopathy was predicted by the model with nearly 71% sensitivity and about 72% specificity, a median of roughly 6.4 months before onset.

This receptor chain uses TRBV4-1 and TRBJ1-2; 5 matching bases give a weak D call of TRBD1. Source material: blood. The receptor comes from a man in his fifties or sixties with Graves' hyperthyroidism. CDR3 protein: CASSQGGASYGYTF. The DNA sequence is TGCGCCAGCAGCCAAGGAGGGGCTAGCTATGGCTACACCTTC.